This T cell receptor beta chain comes out of a study of blood T cell repertoires in COVID-19. Germline V CDR1 and CDR2: SNHLY, FYNNEI. The CDR3 is made up of 14 amino acids. V lost 4 bases and J 4 bases, leaving 11 bases between the germline ends. Generated by immunoSEQ multiplex PCR, the TCRdb table keeps only in-frame clones and is missing some. The sample consists of over 200,000 clones, about four fifths of them appearing once. Input material: peripheral blood. This receptor was obtained from a woman aged 45-65 years with active or convalescent COVID-19. The gene calls are TRBV2 and TRBJ1-3; D remains ambiguous. In DNA, the CDR3 is TGTGCCAGCAGTGTGGCGGGAAGAGGAAACACCATATATTTT. Translating it yields CASSVAGRGNTIYF.